These T cell receptor beta chains were read from a single sample in a study of identical twins. A single record per CDR3 protein comes from TCRdb applying MiXCR to the 5' RACE reads. Of about 240,000 distinct CDR3 sequences listed, approximately 12% are singletons. This sample also belongs to another study, concerning yellow fever vaccine responses in identical twins.

Material for sequencing was memory (CD45RO+) T cells sorted from blood. These receptors originate from a woman younger than 35 in good health. The CDR3 runs from the conserved cysteine through the conserved F or W. Each record gives: CDR3 protein, CDR3 DNA, J gene, V gene, clone size, D gene. The D gene is left open where the match is weak. The size field is filled for only some rows; it gives once, few, many or a size class.

cdr3_aa: CASSLIHLGRNTGELFF; cdr3_nt: TGTGCCAGCAGCCTCATTCATCTCGGAAGGAACACCGGGGAGCTGTTTTTT; j_call: TRBJ2-2; v_call: TRBV3-1; clone_size: many; d_call: .
cdr3_aa: CASSPAWTGELFF; cdr3_nt: TGTGCCAGCAGCCCCGCCTGGACCGGGGAGCTGTTTTTT; j_call: TRBJ2-2; v_call: TRBV7-2; clone_size: many; d_call: .
cdr3_aa: CSARVGSEAFF; cdr3_nt: TGCAGTGCTAGAGTGGGGTCTGAAGCTTTCTTT; j_call: TRBJ1-1; v_call: TRBV20-1; clone_size: .; d_call: .
cdr3_aa: CASSQERISEQFF; cdr3_nt: TGCGCCAGCAGCCAAGAGAGAATCTCTGAGCAGTTCTTC; j_call: TRBJ2-1; v_call: TRBV4-3; clone_size: .; d_call: .
cdr3_aa: CASSLKVSYTGELFF; cdr3_nt: TGCGCCAGCAGCTTGAAAGTGTCCTACACCGGGGAGCTGTTTTTT; j_call: TRBJ2-2; v_call: TRBV5-1; clone_size: few; d_call: .
cdr3_aa: CSAHPGLTYEQYF; cdr3_nt: TGCAGTGCTCACCCGGGACTCACCTACGAGCAGTACTTC; j_call: TRBJ2-7; v_call: TRBV20-1; clone_size: few; d_call: .
cdr3_aa: CASSYSTSGSGELFF; cdr3_nt: TGTGCCAGCAGTTACAGTACTAGCGGTTCCGGGGAGCTGTTTTTT; j_call: TRBJ2-2; v_call: TRBV6-2/TRBV6-3; clone_size: many; d_call: TRBD2
cdr3_aa: CASSSPQGSISSYEQYF; cdr3_nt: TGTGCCAGCAGCTCCCCCCAGGGTAGCATAAGCTCCTACGAGCAGTACTTC; j_call: TRBJ2-7; v_call: TRBV7-9; clone_size: few; d_call: .
cdr3_aa: CASSLTSVSDNEQFF; cdr3_nt: TGCGCCAGCAGCCTAACTAGCGTTTCCGACAATGAGCAGTTCTTC; j_call: TRBJ2-1; v_call: TRBV5-1; clone_size: .; d_call: TRBD2
cdr3_aa: CASSYGVTQYF; cdr3_nt: TGTGCCAGCAGTTACGGGGTGACCCAGTACTTC; j_call: TRBJ2-5; v_call: TRBV6-6; clone_size: .; d_call: .
cdr3_aa: CASSLQGGAGYGYTF; cdr3_nt: TGCGCCAGCAGCTTGCAAGGGGGCGCTGGCTATGGCTACACCTTC; j_call: TRBJ1-2; v_call: TRBV5-1; clone_size: few; d_call: TRBD1
cdr3_aa: CASSLERPPYNEQFF; cdr3_nt: TGCGCCAGCAGCTTGGAACGCCCCCCTTACAATGAGCAGTTCTTC; j_call: TRBJ2-1; v_call: TRBV5-1; clone_size: .; d_call: .
cdr3_aa: CASSLARSLYEQYF; cdr3_nt: TGTGCCAGCAGCTTAGCCAGATCCCTTTACGAGCAGTACTTC; j_call: TRBJ2-7; v_call: TRBV13; clone_size: .; d_call: .
cdr3_aa: CSVGSGGNTGELFF; cdr3_nt: TGCAGCGTTGGTAGCGGGGGAAACACCGGGGAGCTGTTTTTT; j_call: TRBJ2-2; v_call: TRBV29-1; clone_size: many; d_call: TRBD2
cdr3_aa: CASSARVGTEAFF; cdr3_nt: TGTGCCAGCAGCGCCAGGGTAGGGACTGAAGCTTTCTTT; j_call: TRBJ1-1; v_call: TRBV9; clone_size: few; d_call: .
cdr3_aa: CASSWNQGGLFF; cdr3_nt: TGCGCCAGCAGCTGGAATCAAGGAGGGCTGTTTTTT; j_call: TRBJ2-2; v_call: TRBV5-1; clone_size: .; d_call: .
cdr3_aa: CASSPGTSGSNEQFF; cdr3_nt: TGTGCCAGCTCCCCCGGGACTAGCGGGAGCAATGAGCAGTTCTTC; j_call: TRBJ2-1; v_call: TRBV18; clone_size: many; d_call: TRBD2
cdr3_aa: CASSSQSPGSLGTGELFF; cdr3_nt: TGTGCCAGTAGCTCCCAATCTCCAGGGTCTCTGGGCACCGGGGAGCTGTTTTTT; j_call: TRBJ2-2; v_call: TRBV19; clone_size: .; d_call: .
cdr3_aa: CASSLGQGSETQYF; cdr3_nt: TGTGCCAGCAGCTTGGGACAGGGTTCGGAGACCCAGTACTTC; j_call: TRBJ2-5; v_call: TRBV11-2; clone_size: .; d_call: TRBD1
cdr3_aa: CASSGDRDQPQHF; cdr3_nt: TGTGCCAGCAGTGGGGACAGGGATCAGCCCCAGCATTTT; j_call: TRBJ1-5; v_call: TRBV28; clone_size: many; d_call: TRBD1
cdr3_aa: CASSPGARGTEAFF; cdr3_nt: TGCGCCAGCAGCCCCGGGGCCCGGGGCACTGAAGCTTTCTTT; j_call: TRBJ1-1; v_call: TRBV4-1; clone_size: few; d_call: .
cdr3_aa: CASSLAPLYEQYF; cdr3_nt: TGTGCCAGCAGCTTAGCGCCCCTCTACGAGCAGTACTTC; j_call: TRBJ2-7; v_call: TRBV7-9; clone_size: few; d_call: .
cdr3_aa: CASSQESGGDFRELFF; cdr3_nt: TGCGCCAGCAGCCAAGAGTCAGGTGGGGATTTCAGGGAGCTGTTTTTT; j_call: TRBJ2-2; v_call: TRBV4-1; clone_size: many; d_call: .
cdr3_aa: CASQLATDTQYF; cdr3_nt: TGTGCCAGCCAACTCGCCACAGATACGCAGTATTTT; j_call: TRBJ2-3; v_call: TRBV2; clone_size: .; d_call: .
cdr3_aa: CASSFTGTAKNIQYF; cdr3_nt: TGTGCCAGCAGTTTCACCGGGACGGCTAAAAACATTCAGTACTTC; j_call: TRBJ2-4; v_call: TRBV2; clone_size: few; d_call: .
cdr3_aa: CASSQDRRNTGELFF; cdr3_nt: TGCGCCAGCAGCCAAGATAGGAGAAACACCGGGGAGCTGTTTTTT; j_call: TRBJ2-2; v_call: TRBV4-3; clone_size: few; d_call: .